This T cell receptor beta chain was captured in a study of shared clonotypes between healthy human individuals. Unmatched junction bases numbered 13, after V lost 4 bases and J lost 2 bases. Germline CDR1 MGHRA, CDR2 YSYEKL. The CDR3 is 17 amino acids. As for this clone: The target antigen is unknown.

Whole-study findings and limits: Between a handful of donors, naive CD4 clonotypes were shared at a level of about 5%. Richness estimates generally favored naive over memory subsets.

It was at deep level that the assay was run. Every subset's genomic DNA went evenly onto several immunoSEQ plates. The method was immunoSEQ multiplex PCR; TCRdb's version includes in-frame clones alone and lacks a portion of them. The top ten hold about 0.13% of the sample, which has about 2.4 million clones, more than 80% seen once. The sample taken for sequencing was naive CD4+ T cells sorted from blood. Subset defined: CD45RA+ positively selected. The genes are TRBV4-1 and TRBJ2-5; 7 bases agree with TRBD2. The receptor was derived from a man aged 18 to 30 in good health. CDR3 coding DNA: TGCGCCAGCAGCCGCCTACAGGCGGGGGAAGGTCAAGAGACCCAGTACTTC. Amino acids: CASSRLQAGEGQETQYF.